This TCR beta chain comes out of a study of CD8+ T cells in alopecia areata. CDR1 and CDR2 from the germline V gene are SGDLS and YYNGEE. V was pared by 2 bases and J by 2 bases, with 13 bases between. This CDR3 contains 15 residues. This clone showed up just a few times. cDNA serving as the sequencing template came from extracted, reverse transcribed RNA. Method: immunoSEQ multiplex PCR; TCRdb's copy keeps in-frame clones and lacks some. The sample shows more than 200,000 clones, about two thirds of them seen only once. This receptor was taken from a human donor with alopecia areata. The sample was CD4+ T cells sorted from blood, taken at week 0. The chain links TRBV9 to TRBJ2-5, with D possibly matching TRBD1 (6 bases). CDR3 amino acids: CASSVQGYPQETQYF. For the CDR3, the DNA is TGTGCCAGCAGCGTGCAGGGGTACCCACAAGAGACCCAGTACTTC.